A single sample gave rise to the 13 T cell receptor beta chains below, sequenced in a study of OX40 agonist ivuxolimab in advanced cancers. The table came from immunoSEQ multiplex PCR; TCRdb's copy has only in-frame clones and leaves some out. The sample has approximately 82,000 clones, just under 95% seen once. Source: CD4+ or CD8+ T cells sorted from blood, taken in a trial of the OX40 agonist ivuxolimab. These receptors were taken from an adult with an advanced solid tumor such as melanoma, head and neck, liver or kidney cancer.

The genes are TRBV30 and TRBJ2-7, with 9 nucleotides matching TRBD1. Unmatched junction bases numbered 7, after V lost 0 bases and J lost 4 bases. The CDR3 extends over 15 amino acids. Germline V lookup: CDR1 GTSNPN, CDR2 SVGIG (reference sequence). CDR3 DNA: TGTGCCTGGAGTGTGCCCGGGACAGGGATATACGAGCAGTACTTC. It translates to CAWSVPGTGIYEQYF.

The genes are TRBV7-9 and TRBJ2-6, with 7 nucleotides matching TRBD1. The junction had 7 bases not matched to a gene; V was cut back by 6 bases and J by 2 bases. The CDR3 totals 16 residues. Germline-derived CDR1 and CDR2 are SEHNR and FQNEAQ (reference sequence). The CDR3 DNA is TGTGCCAGCAGTCGACAGGGTTTCCCTGGGGCCAACGTCCTGACTTTC. Translated: CASSRQGFPGANVLTF.

The DNA for the CDR3 is TGTGCCATCAGTTCTAGCGGGGGAAATGTAGAGACCCAGTACTTC. It encodes CAISSSGGNVETQYF. This chain uses TRBV10-3 with TRBJ2-5; 10 positions agree with TRBD2. Germline CDR1 reads ENHRY; CDR2 reads SYGVKD. The CDR3 consists of 15 residues. The trim removed 5 bases at V and 4 bases at J, leaving 7 bases unmatched.

The chain couples TRBV19 to TRBJ1-1; possible D gene TRBD1, 5 bases. This CDR3 spans 15 amino acids. Germline CDR1 and CDR2: LNHDA and SQIVND (reference sequence). The V end was cut by 7 bases, the J end by 4 bases, with 19 bases between. CDR3 sequence (DNA): TGTGCCAGTACCAGCCGTGAGGGCGGGGGCACTGAAGCTTTCTTT. It encodes CASTSREGGGTEAFF.

J is TRBJ2-5 and V is TRBV19; 11 nucleotides align to TRBD2. The CDR3 loop spans 16 amino acids. Germline CDR1 reads LNHDA; CDR2 reads SQIVND (reference sequence). Trimming took 3 bases from V and 1 from J; bases not matched to a gene: 4. The CDR3 bases are TGTGCCAGTAGTATTGGGGGACTAGCGGTCCAAGAGACCCAGTACTTC. Protein product: CASSIGGLAVQETQYF.

A word on this clone: Additional DNA sequences in this sample encode the identical CDR3. The chain joins TRBV30 to TRBJ2-1; D ambiguous. In germline, CDR1 is GTSNPN, CDR2 SVGIG (reference sequence). V was shortened by 2 bases and J by 10 bases, with 15 bases between the two germline ends. CDR3 length: 13 amino acids. Here the CDR3 DNA reads TGTGCCTGGAGTAAGGTTGGGGTGGGCGAGCAGTTCTTC. Translation gives CAWSKVGVGEQFF.

This chain joins TRBV5-5 and TRBJ1-5, with 8 bases aligning to TRBD1. The CDR3 extends over 18 amino acids. Germline CDR1 is SGHKS and CDR2 is YYEKEE (reference sequence). Germline trimming cut 4 bases from V and 0 bases from J; bases unmatched to any gene: 12. CDR3 sequence: CASSLEGDRTDSNQPQHF. In DNA form, the CDR3 reads TGTGCCAGCAGCCTAGAGGGGGACAGGACCGATAGCAATCAGCCCCAGCATTTT.

V is TRBV6-1 and J is TRBJ2-7, with 7 positions matching TRBD1. This CDR3 is 15 amino acids long. J gave up 1 base and V 1 base, and 4 bases lay outside the gene matches. Germline V gene data show CDR1 as MNHNS and CDR2 as SASEGT. The CDR3 sequence: CASSEGGTASYEQYF. The CDR3 coding sequence is TGTGCCAGCAGTGAAGGGGGGACAGCGTCCTACGAGCAGTACTTC.

The V call is TRBV30, the J call TRBJ1-5; 8 nucleotides align to TRBD1. The germline V gene has CDR1 GTSNPN and CDR2 SVGIG (reference sequence). This CDR3 spans 13 amino acids. The V gene end was trimmed by 3 bases and the J gene end by 6 bases; junction bases not matched to a gene: 4. CDR3 in DNA: TGTGCCTGGAGCCCAGGGGGCCTTCAGCCCCAGCATTTT. Translating gives CAWSPGGLQPQHF.

CDR3 protein: CASRPGVGGGETQYF. The DNA of the CDR3 is TGTGCCAGCAGGCCCGGGGTAGGGGGCGGGGAGACCCAGTACTTC. This rearrangement joins TRBV5-5 to TRBJ2-5; TRBD1 agrees at 7 bases. The junction had 12 bases not matched to a gene; V was cut back by 5 bases and J by 5 bases. The CDR3 is made up of 15 amino acids. Germline V gene data show CDR1 as SGHKS and CDR2 as YYEKEE (reference sequence).

The chain combines TRBV14 with TRBJ2-2; perhaps TRBD1 as D (6 bases). This CDR3 has 15 residues. The germline CDR1 and CDR2 sequences are SGHDN and FVKESK. The V and J ends lost 4 bases and 5 bases respectively, with 14 bases between them. CDR3 nucleotides: TGTGCCAGCAGCCGGGTACAGGGCGCGACCGGGGAGCTGTTTTTT. Amino acid sequence: CASSRVQGATGELFF. Variable domain in full (rest from reference TRBV14 and TRBJ2-2): EAGVTQFPSHSVIEKGQTVTLRCDPISGHDNLYWYRRVMGKEIKFLLHFVKESKQDESGMPNNRFLAERTGGTYSTLKVQPAELEDSGVYFCASSRVQGATGELFFGEGSRLTVL.

V and J are TRBV10-1 and TRBJ2-7; 7 nucleotides agree with TRBD1. Germline V gene data show CDR1 as WNHNN and CDR2 as SYGVQD (reference sequence). The junction had 6 bases not matched to a gene; V was cut back by 10 bases and J by 3 bases. The CDR3 contains 12 residues. CDR3 nucleotides: TGCGCCACTCACAGGGGTATCTACGAGCAGTACTTC. This sequence encodes CATHRGIYEQYF.

The rearrangement links TRBV14 to TRBJ2-1, with D perhaps TRBD2 (7 bases). V was trimmed by 0 bases and J by 2 bases, leaving 17 bases between them. This CDR3 region has 18 residues. The V gene's germline CDR1 is SGHDN and CDR2 FVKESK. CDR3 residues: CASSQEGGGGLPYNEQFF. CDR3 sequence (DNA): TGTGCCAGCAGCCAAGAAGGAGGCGGGGGCCTTCCCTACAATGAGCAGTTCTTC.